This TCR beta chain was sequenced during a study of shared clonotypes between healthy human individuals (dated by TCRdb to 2019 to 2021). Some background on the complete study: The cohort comprised two women and three men aged 18 to 49 years. To estimate repertoire size and how much clonotype sharing occurs between individuals, the study deeply sequenced the blood TCR repertoires of five healthy adults. To increase sequencing depth and limit assay-specific biases, TCR repertoire library preparation and sequencing were carried out by different laboratories using diverse techniques. Between about 0.8 and 9.5 billion PBMCs per donor were obtained by leukapheresis.

Donors were healthy HIV-negative adults with no recently reported acute infections or vaccinations. All donors were Caucasian adults living in Nashville, Tennessee, USA. For unsorted samples, some 90 million PBMCs were counted, and genomic DNA was extracted using the QIAamp DNA Blood Mini kit. Blood was obtained by leukapheresis, after which PBMCs were separated by Ficoll-Histopaque density gradient centrifugation and cryopreserved in liquid nitrogen vapor phase. TCR CDR3 regions were amplified from genomic DNA by multiplex PCR using the deep immunoSEQ assay. Genomic DNA extracted from each cell subset was distributed evenly over all wells of several immunoSEQ 96-well plates, and each plate served as one replicate. For unsorted PBMC, each replicate PCR was loaded with 300 to 350 ng genomic DNA, equivalent to some 27,000 T cell genomes. Unsorted PBMC genomic DNA was sequenced across ten immunoSEQ deep assay plates. Purified libraries were measured with a Qubit 3.0 fluorometer, size-checked on a Bioanalyzer 2100, and measured again with the KAPA Library Quantification kit. Each immunoSEQ 96-well plate was sequenced on its own single-read 150-cycle Illumina NextSeq 550 flow cell. On the authors' methods: Because the immunoSEQ output included only junctional sequences and no quality scores, the filtering could not be the same as the filtering used for full-length reads. Sequences were annotated with PyIR, a Python wrapper for IgBLAST v1.9, using IMGT germline references to assign V/J genes and CDR3. Reads were removed for weak V/J assignments (E-value above 1e-6), missing CDR3, stop codons, out-of-frame junctions, or ambiguous translated residues. V3J clonotypes were defined as sequences sharing an identical inferred V gene, J gene, and CDR3 amino acid sequence. The percentage overlap between two repertoires was calculated by dividing the number of shared unique clonotypes by the size of the smaller repertoire. RTK rarefaction, the Chao1 estimator, and Recon v2.1 estimates of unobserved clonotypes were used to assess repertoire richness. Sourced from immuneACCESS, this table was stored by TCRdb with only in-frame sequences that have V and J called. A share of the clones is absent; for the studies checked, an unresolved V gene accounts for under half, and the remainder has no known explanation. V and J calls and clone size are given by that table; D and trimming were obtained from the DNA. This sample holds fewer than 650,000 clones; about 82% were observed only once. Together, the top ten hold 10% to 15% of the sample.

The investigation overall reported the following: The genetic and exposure-history diversity represented was limited by the small number of donors. Based on pairwise subsampling, the degree of clonotype sharing among donors was expected to be affected by sequencing depth. Sampling was restricted to blood, and TCR repertoires in tissues likely differ from the TCR repertoires found in blood.

In regard to this clone: Which antigen it targets is not known. No base-level quality is on record; no much larger clone is a single base apart.

The sequencing input was PBMCs. The receptor's source is a woman aged 40 to 55 in good health. Some clones in this sample may be carry-over from other donors' samples.

The CDR3 in this case is CASSLGGSSSDTQYF. The nucleotides are TGCGCCAGCAGCTTGGGCGGGAGCAGTTCAGATACGCAGTATTTT. The sequence links TRBV5-1 to TRBJ2-3, with 7 middle bases fitting TRBD2. Looking up the germline V gene yields CDR1 SGHRS and CDR2 YFSETQ. The junction shows trimming of 0 bases on V and 4 bases on J, and the gene matches do not reach 5 bases of it. From the cysteine through the phenylalanine, the CDR3 covers 15 amino acids. The sequence is cut down to CDR3 DNA, 45 bases in frame from base 1.